This T cell receptor beta chain was identified during a study of CD4 T cells in relation to SARS-CoV-2 and coronaviruses (dated by TCRdb to the early 2020s). General notes on the study: Shared crossreactive spike epitopes were mapped to their HLA restriction using patient-derived lymphoblastoid cell lines. Memory CD4+ T cell crossreactivity between SARS-CoV-2 and common cold coronavirus spike proteins was assessed at the TCR clonotype level in the study. The Adaptive Biotechnologies TCR-sequencing kit was used for samples from a few pre-COVID donors and for the naive versus memory experiments, whereas the other data were Illumina-based. A different, Illumina-based TCR-beta assay was used to sequence expansion assays from other donors in the study. Study-level results and caveats: Sequencing of naive versus memory cells indicated that the assay detects memory recall responses, not primary responses primed during culture. Because the crossreactivity analysis focused on spike protein, crossreactivity against other viral proteins was not assessed. The study was constrained by small numbers of patients and of tested TCRs. Compared with monoreactive clones, crossreactive clones had significantly weaker SARS-CoV-2-driven expansion, a result consistent with antigenic imprinting. Memory CD4+ clonotypes crossrecognizing SARS-CoV-2 and at least one common cold coronavirus spike were found in about 61% of donors. Pre-pandemic and post-infection samples were not both contributed by any donor, so tracing of the source of pre-existing responses was limited.

Uncultured naive and memory CD4+ T cell DNA received deep-resolution immunoSEQ TCR-beta sequencing. In the authors' own workflow: Preprocessing removed nonproductive sequences and CDR3s not starting with C, not ending with F or W, or shorter than 7 amino acids. Cultured and uncultured naive and memory CD4+ repertoires were searched for previously identified spike- and CEF-reactive CDR3s. CDR3 homology was quantified as pairwise Levenshtein distance, calculated with the stringdist R package after three terminal residues were trimmed from each end. TCRdb re-hosts the immuneACCESS table, in-frame sequences only. Its copies lack some clones; in the studies checked, an unresolved V gene accounts for under half of them, and the cause for the rest is not known. For V, J and clone size, that table is used; D and trimming come from the DNA. The sample table records about 59,000 clones; 75% to 90% of these occur just once. The ten largest clones capture under 1.5% of the sample.

Clipping removes 5 bases from V and 7 bases from J, with 9 as the unmatched junction base count. The germline V gene (reference sequence) supplies CDR1 LNHDA and CDR2 SQIVND. The cysteine opens and the phenylalanine closes a CDR3 of 16 amino acids. CDR3 DNA is the only sequence kept; it has 48 bases, read in frame from the first base. For this clone: Its antigen is currently not known. Base qualities are missing; no much larger clone stands one base away.

CD4+ T cells from unexposed donors were collected before the COVID-19 pandemic (2011-2018). To separate naive from memory CD4+ T cells, cryopreserved PBMCs first underwent CD4 enrichment and then EasySep naive CD4+ T cell enrichment. Leukapheresis product for the unexposed donors was bought commercially. PBMCs were isolated from leukapheresis product or whole blood by Ficoll-Paque PLUS gradient centrifugation. PBMCs were either cryopreserved at -140°C or used fresh in the expansion assay. The QIAamp Micro DNA Kit was used to extract genomic DNA from the CD4+ T cells. This receptor was identified in a human donor in good health. The rearrangement combines TRBV19 with TRBJ1-5, with 12 bases aligning to TRBD1. Sequenced sample: memory CD4+ T cells from PBMCs. Interpreted using the paper, the cell subset or site label stands for: memory (non-naive) CD4+ T cells. The CDR3 is CASSLMGQGARQPQHF. The DNA reads as follows: TGTGCCAGTAGTCTCATGGGACAGGGGGCGAGGCAGCCCCAGCATTTT.